This T cell receptor (beta chain) is from a study of vaccination and CD4 T cells after COVID-19. Turning to this clonotype: Its target is unknown.

Treatment indicated: roughly ten-day PBMC culture with coronavirus spike peptide pools or control peptides (ViraFEST assay). Oncomine TCR Beta short-read sequencing was applied to DNA from cultured CD4+ T cells. MiXCR, run by TCRdb on the PCR reads, gives a single entry per CDR3 protein. The sample consists of some 11,000 distinct CDR3 sequences, more than 30% of them appearing once. Study-wide results and caveats: Vaccine-specific clones in convalescent patients were spike mono-reactive in 304 of 307 cases.

Looked up from germline, CDR1 is SNHLY and CDR2 is FYNNEI. This CDR3 spans 12 amino acids. The V and J ends lost 7 bases and 8 bases respectively, with 11 bases between them. This clonotype was obtained from a human donor with COVID-19. The chain joins TRBV2 to TRBJ1-4; no reliable D call. The specimen sequenced was cultured CD4+ T cells from blood. The CDR3 region is CASKAGREKLFF. The CDR3 nucleotides are TGTGCCAGCAAGGCAGGACGGGAAAAACTGTTTTTT.